Below, 5 T cell receptor delta chains from the same sample are listed, as sequenced in a study of γδ T cells in repeated Plasmodium falciparum infection. Flow sorting of PBMC yielded separate Vgamma9/Vdelta2+ and Vdelta2-negative gammadelta T cell populations for bulk repertoire analysis. TCRdb re-called the multiplex PCR reads using CATT. The sample carries around 89,000 delta-chain clones, roughly 1.4% recorded once. The sequenced material came from gamma-delta T cells from blood. Receptor source: a pool of human donors (malaria-infected and uninfected, not separated).

Details on this clone: TCRdb attributes to this sequence the protein of a much larger clone, which differs from the DNA translation at residue 12; a read error is likely, and the protein displayed is translated from the DNA. The chain carries TRDV1 and TRDJ1; 9 nucleotides match TRDD3. Germline V lookup: CDR1 TSWWSYY, CDR2 QGS. This CDR3 spans 17 amino acids. V shed 1 base and J 4 bases; nucleotides not matched to a gene: 10. The CDR3 nucleotides read TGTGCTCTTGGGGAACCGGGGGATACCCCCTCCATCGATAAACTCATCTTT. It codes for CALGEPGDTPSIDKLIF.

A few counts support this clone. TCRdb assigns this DNA the protein of a much larger clone, which departs from its translation at residue 16; this likely reflects a read error, and the protein shown comes from translating the DNA. The chain couples TRDV1 to TRDJ1; 10 nucleotides line up with TRDD3. The CDR3 runs 20 residues. Germline CDR1 TSWWSYY, CDR2 QGS. In DNA form, the CDR3 reads TGTGCTCTTGGGGAACCCTTCTTGTTAACTGGGGGATTATGGACCGGTAAACTCATCTTT. Translation gives CALGEPFLLTGGLWTGKLIF.

In its sample, this clone was seen a few times. The TCRdb protein, from a much larger clone, departs from this DNA's translation at residue 5, likely by read error; the protein shown derives from the DNA. The chain joins TRDV1 to TRDJ1, with TRDD3 identical over 7 bases. The J gene was missing in TCRdb and was found by matching the end of the DNA to germline. The J segment lost 1 base and the V segment lost 4 bases, leaving 27 bases of the junction unmatched. CDR1 TSWWSYY and CDR2 QGS come from the germline V gene. The CDR3 has 22 residues. CDR3 residues: CALGVHKTSLRTGARGTDKLIF. CDR3 bases: TGTGCTCTTGGGGTCCATAAAACTTCCCTACGTACTGGGGCAAGGGGCACCGATAAACTCATCTTT.

This clone was observed a handful of times. TCRdb's protein, taken from a much larger clone, differs from this DNA's translation at residue 9, likely owing to a read error; the protein displayed comes from the DNA. CDR3 protein: CALGELESFRSFITDKLIF. In DNA, the CDR3 is TGTGCTCTTGGGGAACTAGAGTCGTTCCGGTCCTTTATTACCGATAAACTCATCTTT. The chain employs TRDV1 and TRDJ1; D remains ambiguous. The J gene, left out of TCRdb, was set here by checking the DNA against germline. The germline V and J ends were trimmed by 0 bases and 2 bases, with 22 bases remaining between them. The CDR3 is 19 residues long. Per germline, CDR1 TSWWSYY and CDR2 QGS.

Many counts were recorded for this clone. The rearrangement links TRDV1 to TRDJ1, with TRDD3 matching over 7 bases. CDR3 length: 24 amino acids. CDR1 and CDR2 from the germline V gene are TSWWSYY and QGS. Trimming took 1 base from V and 1 from J; bases not matched to a gene: 30. The CDR3 region has the DNA TGTGCTCTTGGGGAACCCGCCTTGTTTCACTGGGGTCGGTCAAGACCTTATGTCACCGATAAACTCATCTTT. Its protein product is CALGEPALFHWGRSRPYVTDKLIF.